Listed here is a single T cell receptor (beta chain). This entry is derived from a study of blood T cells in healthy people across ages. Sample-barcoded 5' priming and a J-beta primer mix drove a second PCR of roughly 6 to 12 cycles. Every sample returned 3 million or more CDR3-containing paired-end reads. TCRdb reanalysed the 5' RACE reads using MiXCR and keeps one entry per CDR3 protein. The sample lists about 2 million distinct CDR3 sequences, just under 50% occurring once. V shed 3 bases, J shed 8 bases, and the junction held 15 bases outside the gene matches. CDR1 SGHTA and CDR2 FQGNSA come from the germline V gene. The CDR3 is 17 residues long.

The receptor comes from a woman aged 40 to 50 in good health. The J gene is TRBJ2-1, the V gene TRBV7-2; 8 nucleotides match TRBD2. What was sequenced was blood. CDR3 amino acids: CASSFSGSGASFHEQFF. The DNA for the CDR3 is TGTGCCAGCAGCTTTTCGGGTAGCGGGGCCAGCTTCCATGAGCAGTTCTTC.